This T cell receptor beta chain was found in a study of T cell responses to AZD1222 COVID-19 vaccine. The study, taken as a whole, reports: The breadth and depth of Spike-specific TCRs increased once two AZD1222 doses had been given. Of spike-specific TCRs, nearly half reportedly target regions left unmutated in variants. Clonal diversity may have been underestimated in mostly white British donors.

Comment on this clone: What it recognizes is unknown.

The method was immunoSEQ multiplex PCR; TCRdb's version includes in-frame clones alone and lacks a portion of them. The sample lists 74,000 or so clones, about 85% occurring once. V lost 6 bases to trimming and J lost 7 bases, with 15 bases between them. Germline CDR1 and CDR2: KGHSH and LQKENI. CDR3 length: 14 residues. The chain links TRBV18 to TRBJ2-2; TRBD2 is a possible D gene (5 bases). Sequenced material: peripheral blood, taken on day 0 of AZD1222 vaccination. This TCR derives from an adult in good health. Here the CDR3 DNA reads TGTGCCAGCTCCAAAGCGGCGAATGTCGGGGAGCTGTTTTTT. Translation gives CASSKAANVGELFF.